Listed below are T cell receptor beta chains from one sample, sequenced in a study of early T cells in non-severe SARS-CoV-2 infection. TCRdb called the 5' RACE reads again in MiXCR, with one record for every CDR3 protein. The sample carries more than 90,000 distinct CDR3 sequences, approximately 13% recorded once. The sample taken for sequencing was whole blood. The origin of the receptors is an adult who was a healthcare worker with PCR-confirmed SARS-CoV-2 infection or an uninfected control (not recorded which). Each CDR3 is given with its conserved first and last residue.

j_call: TRBJ2-3
v_call: TRBV5-1
cdr3_length: 14
cdr3_aa: CASTLRGDTDTQYF

j_call: TRBJ2-7
v_call: TRBV5-8
cdr3_length: 14
cdr3_aa: CASSLTDRAYEQYF

j_call: TRBJ1-1
v_call: TRBV11-2
cdr3_length: 18
cdr3_aa: CASRSGPGTQGENTEAFF

j_call: TRBJ2-3
v_call: TRBV2
cdr3_length: 17
cdr3_aa: CASSEGQVQLSTDTQYF

j_call: TRBJ1-1
v_call: TRBV29-1
cdr3_length: 10
cdr3_aa: CSVGRFEAFF

j_call: TRBJ2-2
v_call: TRBV20-1
cdr3_length: 12
cdr3_aa: CSAPGDTGELFF

j_call: TRBJ2-3
v_call: TRBV28
cdr3_length: 15
cdr3_aa: CASSAPFRGPDTQYF

j_call: TRBJ1-1
v_call: TRBV3-1
cdr3_length: 15
cdr3_aa: CASSQTPRENTEAFF

j_call: TRBJ1-2
v_call: TRBV2
cdr3_length: 13
cdr3_aa: CASRGTVEYGYTF

j_call: TRBJ2-2
v_call: TRBV4-2
cdr3_length: 16
cdr3_aa: CASSPNSGVNTGELFF

j_call: TRBJ2-7
v_call: TRBV7-8
cdr3_length: 16
cdr3_aa: CASSPVRGTSSYEQYF

j_call: TRBJ2-2
v_call: TRBV19
cdr3_length: 13
cdr3_aa: CASSLQWAGELFF

j_call: TRBJ1-1
v_call: TRBV7-2
cdr3_length: 14
cdr3_aa: CASSFRTVWTEAFF

j_call: TRBJ2-7
v_call: TRBV12-3/TRBV12-4
cdr3_length: 14
cdr3_aa: CASRRLAGSYEQYF

j_call: TRBJ2-7
v_call: TRBV2
cdr3_length: 12
cdr3_aa: CASSDTSRRQYF

j_call: TRBJ2-2
v_call: TRBV2
cdr3_length: 15
cdr3_aa: CASSRLAGYTGELFF

j_call: TRBJ1-1
v_call: TRBV28
cdr3_length: 11
cdr3_aa: CASIWGTEAFF

j_call: TRBJ2-1
v_call: TRBV4-3
cdr3_length: 16
cdr3_aa: CASSQDFRQVYNEQFF

j_call: TRBJ1-5
v_call: TRBV5-1
cdr3_length: 15
cdr3_aa: CASSRFDTSNQPQHF

j_call: TRBJ1-2
v_call: TRBV7-9
cdr3_length: 15
cdr3_aa: CASSYHVDRGYGYTF

j_call: TRBJ2-7
v_call: TRBV29-1
cdr3_length: 13
cdr3_aa: CSVEFREGYEQYF

j_call: TRBJ1-4
v_call: TRBV20-1
cdr3_length: 15
cdr3_aa: CSARGNGQPNEKLFF

j_call: TRBJ2-1
v_call: TRBV12-3/TRBV12-4
cdr3_length: 17
cdr3_aa: CASTTQGFRGFYNEQFF

j_call: TRBJ2-2
v_call: TRBV28
cdr3_length: 16
cdr3_aa: CASNLSGTQNTGELFF

j_call: TRBJ1-1
v_call: TRBV29-1
cdr3_length: 11
cdr3_aa: CSVGSPFGAFF

j_call: TRBJ2-3
v_call: TRBV28
cdr3_length: 14
cdr3_aa: CASSFPPGTDTQYF

j_call: TRBJ1-1
v_call: TRBV28
cdr3_length: 16
cdr3_aa: CASGWAQGRGNTEAFF

j_call: TRBJ1-4
v_call: TRBV4-1
cdr3_length: 18
cdr3_aa: CASSQGTGGVIGLEKLFF

j_call: TRBJ1-5
v_call: TRBV27
cdr3_length: 11
cdr3_aa: CASSFGQPQHF

j_call: TRBJ2-1
v_call: TRBV2
cdr3_length: 13
cdr3_aa: CASRGDYTNEQFF

j_call: TRBJ1-1
v_call: TRBV20-1
cdr3_length: 14
cdr3_aa: CSARDPARVGEAFF

j_call: TRBJ1-5
v_call: TRBV24-1
cdr3_length: 14
cdr3_aa: CATATTGDGQPQHF

j_call: TRBJ2-3
v_call: TRBV29-1
cdr3_length: 14
cdr3_aa: CSVATSGGRDTQYF

j_call: TRBJ1-4
v_call: TRBV24-1
cdr3_length: 19
cdr3_aa: CATSDSTATLDRGGEKLFF

j_call: TRBJ1-6
v_call: TRBV20-1
cdr3_length: 15
cdr3_aa: CSARMGGRYNSPLHF

j_call: TRBJ2-7
v_call: TRBV7-6
cdr3_length: 15
cdr3_aa: CASSPSRGSSYEQYF

j_call: TRBJ2-7
v_call: TRBV28
cdr3_length: 15
cdr3_aa: CASSTIVLAVHEQYF

j_call: TRBJ1-5
v_call: TRBV6-6
cdr3_length: 18
cdr3_aa: CASSKGVGRRDSNQPQHF

j_call: TRBJ2-3
v_call: TRBV29-1
cdr3_length: 13
cdr3_aa: CSVAGGPGDTQYF

j_call: TRBJ2-5
v_call: TRBV9
cdr3_length: 15
cdr3_aa: CASSVAGEFQETQYF

j_call: TRBJ2-1
v_call: TRBV18
cdr3_length: 17
cdr3_aa: CASSPPAISGSVNEQFF

j_call: TRBJ2-5
v_call: TRBV5-1
cdr3_length: 15
cdr3_aa: CASSWNNGNQETQYF